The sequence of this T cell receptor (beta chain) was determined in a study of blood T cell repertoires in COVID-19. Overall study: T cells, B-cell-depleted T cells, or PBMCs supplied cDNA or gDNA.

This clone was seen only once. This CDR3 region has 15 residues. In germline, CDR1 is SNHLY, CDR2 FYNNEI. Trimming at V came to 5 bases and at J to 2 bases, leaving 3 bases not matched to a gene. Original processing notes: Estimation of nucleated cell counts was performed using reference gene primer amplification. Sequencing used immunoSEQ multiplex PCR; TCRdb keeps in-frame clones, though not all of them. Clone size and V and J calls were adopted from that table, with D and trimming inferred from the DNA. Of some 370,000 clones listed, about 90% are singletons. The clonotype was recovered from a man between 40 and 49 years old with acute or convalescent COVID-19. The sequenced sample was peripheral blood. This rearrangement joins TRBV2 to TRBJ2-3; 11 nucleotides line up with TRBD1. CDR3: CASSRDRGTTDTQYF. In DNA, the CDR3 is TGTGCCAGCAGTCGGGACAGGGGGACCACAGATACGCAGTATTTT.